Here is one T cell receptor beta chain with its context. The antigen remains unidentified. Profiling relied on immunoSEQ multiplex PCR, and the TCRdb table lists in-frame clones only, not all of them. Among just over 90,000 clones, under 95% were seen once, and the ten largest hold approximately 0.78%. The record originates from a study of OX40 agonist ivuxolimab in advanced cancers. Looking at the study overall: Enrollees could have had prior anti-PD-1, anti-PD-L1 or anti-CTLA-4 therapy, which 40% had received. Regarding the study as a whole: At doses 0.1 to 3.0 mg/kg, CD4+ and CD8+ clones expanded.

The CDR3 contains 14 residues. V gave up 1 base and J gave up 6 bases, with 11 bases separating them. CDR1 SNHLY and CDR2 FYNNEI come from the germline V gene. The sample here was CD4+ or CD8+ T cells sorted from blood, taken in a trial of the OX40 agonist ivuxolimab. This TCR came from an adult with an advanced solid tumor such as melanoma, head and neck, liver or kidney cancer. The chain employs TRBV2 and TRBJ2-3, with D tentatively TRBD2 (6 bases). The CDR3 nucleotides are TGTGCCAGCAGTGAAGTTGGAGGGGTGGATACGCAGTATTTT. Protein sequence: CASSEVGGVDTQYF.